This passage covers 32 T cell receptor beta chains from one sample sequenced in a study of shared clonotypes between healthy human individuals. Assay: immunoSEQ multiplex PCR; the TCRdb copy retains only in-frame clones and omits some. Of 550,000 to 750,000 clones in the sample, around 95% were seen once. CD45RO-negative cells were positively selected for CCR7, leaving out terminally differentiated effector memory CD45RA+ cells. Input material: naive CD8+ T cells sorted from blood. The receptors come from a woman aged 25 to 39 in good health.

This clone was recorded once. The rearrangement joins TRBV5-1 to TRBJ1-5; tentatively, D is TRBD1 (5 bases). Germline CDR1 is SGHRS and CDR2 is YFSETQ. The CDR3 is made up of 13 amino acids. Trimming removed 2 bases at V and 5 bases at J, with 8 bases between. In nucleotides, the CDR3 is TGCGCCAGCAGCTTTAGGGGTGATCAGCCCCAGCATTTT. Amino acids: CASSFRGDQPQHF.

V and J are TRBV6-8 and TRBJ1-2; D is perhaps TRBD1 (6 bases). Germline CDR1 and CDR2: MNHGY and SAAAGT. The V gene lost 7 bases and the J gene lost 4 bases, with 13 bases spanning the gap. The CDR3 extends over 13 amino acids. The CDR3 protein is CASNKDSSYGYTF. Here the CDR3 DNA reads TGTGCCAGCAACAAGGACAGCTCCTATGGCTACACCTTC.

The count of this clone is one. The chain combines TRBV27 with TRBJ1-4; D is uncertain. Trimming pared 8 bases from V and 7 bases from J, leaving 5 bases between. This CDR3 contains 10 residues. Germline V gives CDR1 MNHEY, CDR2 SMNVEV (reference sequence). The CDR3 nucleotides are TGTGCCAGCGGTGGTGAAAAACTGTTTTTT. This codes for CASGGEKLFF.

This chain links TRBV7-8 with TRBJ2-7, with TRBD2 as a possible D gene (5 bases). CDR3 size: 13 residues. In germline, CDR1 is SGHVS, CDR2 FQNEAQ. V was pared by 5 bases and J by 3 bases, with 11 bases between. CDR3 sequence: CASSAGVNYEQYF. CDR3 nucleotide sequence: TGTGCCAGCAGCGCCGGGGTGAACTACGAGCAGTACTTC.

This clone has more than one count but fewer than ten. Other DNA sequences of this sample code for an identical CDR3. V is TRBV6-1 and J is TRBJ2-1, with D unclear. Trimming stripped 6 bases from V and 3 bases from J, with 0 bases between. The CDR3 runs to 10 residues. The germline CDR1 and CDR2 sequences are MNHNS and SASEGT. This CDR3 is CASSYNEQFF. Here the CDR3 DNA reads TGTGCCAGCAGCTACAATGAGCAGTTCTTC.

This chain uses TRBV4-2 with TRBJ2-7; D gene ambiguous. Trimming shortened V by 0 bases and J by 3 bases, and 12 bases separated the two germline ends. There are 15 residues in the CDR3. The germline gives CDR1 LGHNA, CDR2 YNFKEQ. The CDR3 nucleotides read TGTGCCAGCAGCCAAGAGTTCGACCCCGACTACGAGCAGTACTTC. Its protein is CASSQEFDPDYEQYF.

The chain has TRBV9 and TRBJ2-7; D is possibly TRBD1 (7 bases). The CDR3 length is 16 residues. The V and J ends lost 4 bases and 3 bases respectively, with 20 bases between them. Germline CDR1 and CDR2: SGDLS and YYNGEE. The CDR3 loop is CASSQGTVTGDYEQYF. In DNA, the CDR3 is TGTGCCAGCAGCCAGGGGACAGTAACGGGAGACTACGAGCAGTACTTC.

V gene TRBV15 combines with J gene TRBJ2-1; TRBD2 matches 11 bases. CDR1 and CDR2 (germline): LNHNV, YYDKDF (reference sequence). Unmatched junction bases numbered 7, after V lost 6 bases and J lost 6 bases. The CDR3 contains 15 residues. In DNA form, the CDR3 reads TGTGCCACCAGGATCCTAGCGGGAGGTTTCAATGAGCAGTTCTTC. This sequence encodes CATRILAGGFNEQFF.

Only one count was recorded for this clone. The chain has TRBV9 and TRBJ2-1; 8 nucleotides align to TRBD2. V was clipped by 3 bases and J by 2 bases; unmatched bases: 7. The CDR3 totals 16 residues. Looked up from germline, CDR1 is SGDLS and CDR2 is YYNGEE. The DNA of the CDR3 is TGTGCCAGCAGCGCACTTAGCGGGAATCCCTACAATGAGCAGTTCTTC. This encodes CASSALSGNPYNEQFF.

The rearrangement uses TRBV4-1 and TRBJ2-7; 10 positions match TRBD2. The CDR3 loop spans 17 amino acids. J was trimmed by 3 bases and V by 4 bases; bases with no gene match: 12. The germline CDR1 and CDR2 sequences are MGHRA and YSYEKL. The CDR3 spells CASSPRVSSGSNYEQYF. The CDR3 DNA is TGCGCCAGCAGCCCGAGAGTATCTAGCGGGAGTAACTACGAGCAGTACTTC.

The chain uses TRBV27 and TRBJ1-1; D unclear. Between the trimmed V and J ends, which lost 8 bases and 2 bases, there was a span of 12 bases. The CDR3 runs 13 residues. Germline V gene lookup returns CDR1 MNHEY and CDR2 SMNVEV (reference sequence). The CDR3 protein is CASRWAVNTEAFF. The CDR3 bases are TGTGCCAGCCGGTGGGCAGTAAACACTGAAGCTTTCTTT.

J is TRBJ2-5 and V is TRBV2, with a possible D match to TRBD2 (5 bases). The germline V and J ends were trimmed by 7 bases and 2 bases, with 14 bases remaining between them. Germline values: CDR1 SNHLY, CDR2 FYNNEI. The CDR3 has 14 amino acids. CDR3 sequence: CASTQAVGQETQYF. In DNA form, the CDR3 reads TGTGCCAGCACTCAAGCGGTCGGGCAAGAGACCCAGTACTTC.

The chain joins TRBV19 to TRBJ2-3; no reliable D call. V lost 6 bases and J lost 1, with 8 bases in between. The CDR3 runs 13 residues. Germline values: CDR1 LNHDA, CDR2 SQIVND (reference sequence). The CDR3 protein is CASSSHRTDTQYF. Written as DNA, the CDR3 is TGTGCCAGTAGCTCCCACCGCACAGATACGCAGTATTTT.

This clone was seen only once. J is TRBJ2-3 and V is TRBV5-1; 8 bases agree with TRBD2. From germline, CDR1 is SGHRS and CDR2 YFSETQ. The CDR3 is made up of 18 amino acids. V dropped 4 bases and J dropped 0; count of bases not matched to a gene: 13. The CDR3 protein is CASSVIHNSGTSTDTQYF. The CDR3 bases are TGCGCCAGCAGCGTGATCCATAATAGCGGGACTAGCACAGATACGCAGTATTTT. Combining the CDR3 with reference TRBV5-1 and TRBJ2-3 gives the whole variable domain KAGVTQTPRYLIKTRGQQVTLSCSPISGHRSVSWYQQTPGQGLQFLFEYFSETQRNKGNFPGRFSGRQFSNSRSEMNVSTLELGDSALYLCASSVIHNSGTSTDTQYFGPGTRLTVL.

The chain combines TRBV29-1 with TRBJ2-1; TRBD1 is a possible D gene (6 bases). Trimming shortened V by 6 bases and J by 5 bases, and 14 bases separated the two germline ends. Germline CDR1 SQVTM, CDR2 ANQGSEA. CDR3 length: 13 amino acids. The CDR3 sequence: CSVSRDTDNEQFF. Here the CDR3 DNA reads TGCAGCGTGTCCCGGGACACTGACAATGAGCAGTTCTTC.

V and J are TRBV7-6 and TRBJ1-1; D is unresolved. CDR1 is SGHVS, CDR2 FNYEAQ, per germline. The length of the CDR3 is 13 residues. Between the trimmed V and J ends, which lost 5 bases and 1 base, there was a span of 8 bases. Here the CDR3 DNA reads TGTGCCAGCAGCCTGAGAAAGAACACTGAAGCTTTCTTT. Encoded protein: CASSLRKNTEAFF.

The chain employs TRBV28 and TRBJ2-2; D may be TRBD1 (6 bases). CDR1 is MDHEN and CDR2 is SYDVKM in the germline V gene. Trimming cost V 7 bases and J 1 base, with 16 bases left between them. The CDR3 runs to 16 residues. The CDR3 nucleotides read TGTGCCAGCAACCAACGACAGACAGGGAACACCGGGGAGCTGTTTTTT. Translating gives CASNQRQTGNTGELFF.

This chain links TRBV4-1 with TRBJ2-2; TRBD1 matches 7 bases. The CDR3 has 16 residues. The V gene end was trimmed by 1 base and the J gene end by 0 bases; junction bases not matched to a gene: 2. The germline V gene has CDR1 MGHRA and CDR2 YSYEKL. The CDR3 DNA reads TGCGCCAGCAGCCAAGGGGACAGACCGAACACCGGGGAGCTGTTTTTT. It encodes CASSQGDRPNTGELFF.

The genes are TRBV9 and TRBJ2-1, with a possible D match to TRBD2 (6 bases). CDR3 length: 16 amino acids. V was trimmed by 4 bases and J by 4 bases, leaving 18 bases between them. Germline loops: CDR1 SGDLS, CDR2 YYNGEE. The CDR3 protein is CASSIYYGDSYNEQFF. CDR3 nucleotides: TGTGCCAGCAGCATATACTACGGGGACTCTTACAATGAGCAGTTCTTC.

V gene TRBV7-9 combines with J gene TRBJ2-1; the D gene is possibly TRBD2 (6 bases). This CDR3 region has 14 residues. CDR1 and CDR2 from the germline V gene are SEHNR and FQNEAQ (reference sequence). Trimming cost V 5 bases and J 9 bases, with 17 bases left between them. The CDR3, as DNA: TGTGCCAGCAGCCCCGGGGTCGGGAGTAGTGAGCAGTTCTTC. This encodes CASSPGVGSSEQFF.

The chain links TRBV21-1 to TRBJ1-1. TRBV21-1 is listed as a pseudogene. This CDR3 region has 11 residues. CDR3 protein: CASWVNTEAFF. In DNA form, the CDR3 reads TGTGCCAGCTGGGTGAACACTGAAGCTTTCTTT.

V and J are TRBV28 and TRBJ1-3; D is possibly TRBD1 (5 bases). V gave up 11 bases and J gave up 0 bases, with 8 bases separating them. CDR1 and CDR2 (germline): MDHEN, SYDVKM. The CDR3 spans 12 residues. CDR3 protein: CALGDSGNTIYF. For the CDR3, the DNA is TGTGCCTTAGGGGACTCTGGAAACACCATATATTTT.

V is TRBV27 and J is TRBJ2-5; D is undetermined. Germline V gene data show CDR1 as MNHEY and CDR2 as SMNVEV (reference sequence). This CDR3 has 13 amino acids. Trimming took 2 bases from V and 5 from J, leaving 9 bases between them. CDR3 DNA: TGTGCCAGCAGTTTAGCCAGCGAGGAGACCCAGTACTTC. Protein product: CASSLASEETQYF.

The rearrangement links TRBV11-2 to TRBJ2-7, with D unclear. This CDR3 has 10 amino acids. CDR1 is SGHAT, CDR2 FQNNGV, per germline. The V end was cut by 8 bases, the J end by 2 bases, with 4 bases between. This CDR3 reads CASGAYEQYF. The DNA of the CDR3 is TGTGCCAGCGGGGCCTACGAGCAGTACTTC.

The CDR3 loop reads CASSLDGRAEETQYF. The CDR3 nucleotides read TGTGCCAGCAGCTTAGATGGCAGGGCGGAAGAGACCCAGTACTTC. The chain employs TRBV9 and TRBJ2-5; TRBD1 might be the D (5 bases). The CDR3 extends over 15 amino acids. Deletions cut 4 bases from V and 3 bases from J, with 16 bases between. The germline CDR1 and CDR2 sequences are SGDLS and YYNGEE.

The CDR3 loop reads CASSPTSGEEFSPDTQYF. As DNA, the CDR3 is TGTGCCAGCAGCCCGACTAGCGGGGAGGAGTTCTCCCCAGATACGCAGTATTTT. The chain couples TRBV7-9 to TRBJ2-3; 11 bases agree with TRBD2. V lost 5 bases and J lost 4; bases outside the gene matches: 14. Germline lookup yields CDR1 SEHNR and CDR2 FQNEAQ (reference sequence). The CDR3 consists of 18 residues.

This chain uses TRBV19 with TRBJ2-2, with 8 bases aligning to TRBD1. This CDR3 has 13 amino acids. V shed 6 bases, J shed 7 bases, and the junction held 4 bases outside the gene matches. From germline, CDR1 is LNHDA and CDR2 SQIVND (reference sequence). CDR3 amino acids: CASRWTGYGELFF. The CDR3 DNA reads TGTGCCAGTAGATGGACAGGGTACGGGGAGCTGTTTTTT.

The chain uses TRBV6-1 and TRBJ1-6; the match to TRBD1 covers 7 bases. The germline CDR1 and CDR2 sequences are MNHNS and SASEGT. V gave up 1 base and J gave up 9 bases; unmatched junction bases: 9. The CDR3 has 16 residues. CDR3 region: CASSEGGFRGSSPLHF. The CDR3 DNA reads as TGTGCCAGCAGTGAAGGGGGGTTCAGGGGGAGTTCACCCCTCCACTTT.

This rearrangement joins TRBV6-6 to TRBJ2-5, with TRBD2 as a possible D gene (6 bases). Between the trimmed V and J ends, which lost 2 bases and 10 bases, there was a span of 11 bases. CDR3 length: 12 amino acids. CDR1 is MNHNY, CDR2 SVGAGI, per germline (reference sequence). CDR3 residues: CASSYAGRDQYF. In nucleotides, the CDR3 is TGTGCCAGCAGTTACGCGGGGCGGGACCAGTACTTC.

The CDR3 sequence: CATSRGVDRSYEQYF. The CDR3 nucleotides are TGTGCCACCAGCAGGGGGGTAGACAGGTCGTACGAGCAGTACTTC. The chain is built from TRBV15 and TRBJ2-7; possibly TRBD1 for D (6 bases). Germline-derived CDR1 and CDR2 are LNHNV and YYDKDF (reference sequence). Trimming took off 3 bases at V and 4 bases at J, with 16 bases between the two ends. The CDR3 spans 15 residues.

The chain joins TRBV9 to TRBJ1-1, with D uncertain. V was cut by 0 bases and J by 4 bases, with 7 bases left in between. The CDR3 extends over 13 amino acids. CDR1 is SGDLS and CDR2 is YYNGEE in the germline V gene. The DNA for the CDR3 is TGTGCCAGCAGCGTAGATGTGGGCACTGAAGCTTTCTTT. Its translation is CASSVDVGTEAFF.

This rearrangement joins TRBV27 to TRBJ2-3; D is undetermined. Germline CDR1 is MNHEY and CDR2 is SMNVEV (reference sequence). The V end lost 2 bases, the J end lost 0 bases, and 9 bases lay between the germline ends. CDR3 length: 15 residues. CDR3 sequence: CASSLAILSTDTQYF. The CDR3 nucleotides are TGTGCCAGCAGTTTAGCCATCCTTAGCACAGATACGCAGTATTTT.